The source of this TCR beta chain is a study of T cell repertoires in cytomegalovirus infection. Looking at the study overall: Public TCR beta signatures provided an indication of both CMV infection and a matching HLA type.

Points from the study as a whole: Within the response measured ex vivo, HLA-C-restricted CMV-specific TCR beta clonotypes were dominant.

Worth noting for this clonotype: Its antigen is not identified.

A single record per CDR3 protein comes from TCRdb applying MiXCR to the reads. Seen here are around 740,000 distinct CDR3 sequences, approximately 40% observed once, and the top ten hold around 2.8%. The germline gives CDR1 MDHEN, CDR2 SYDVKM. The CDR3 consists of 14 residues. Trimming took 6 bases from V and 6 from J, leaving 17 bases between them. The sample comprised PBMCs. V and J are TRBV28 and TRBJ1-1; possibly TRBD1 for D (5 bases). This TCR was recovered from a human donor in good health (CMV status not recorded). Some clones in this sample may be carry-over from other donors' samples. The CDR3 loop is CASSPAGTPAEAFF. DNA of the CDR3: TGTGCCAGCAGCCCGGCGGGGACTCCCGCTGAAGCTTTCTTT.